One and the same sample provided the 29 T cell receptor beta chains below, sequenced in a study of blood T cell repertoires in COVID-19. The method was immunoSEQ multiplex PCR; TCRdb's version includes in-frame clones alone and lacks a portion of them. The sample has around 100,000 clones; around four fifths are singletons. The sample taken for sequencing was peripheral blood. The source is a man aged 45-60 years with active or convalescent COVID-19.

The chain employs TRBV7-5 and TRBJ2-7; the table's D call of TRBD1 was not tested on the DNA. TRBV7-5 is designated a pseudogene. This CDR3 comprises 15 residues. CDR3: CVRSRRLRGLNEQYF. DNA for the CDR3: TGTGTCAGAAGCCGGCGCCTTAGGGGGTTGAACGAGCAGTACTTC.

This chain joins TRBV7-8 and TRBJ2-5, with 7 positions matching TRBD1. Germline V gives CDR1 SGHVS, CDR2 FQNEAQ. V shed 3 bases and J 4 bases; nucleotides not matched to a gene: 8. This CDR3 contains 15 residues. In nucleotides, the CDR3 is TGTGCCAGCAGCTTCCAGGACAGGACGGGAGAGACCCAGTACTTC. This codes for CASSFQDRTGETQYF.

The chain couples TRBV4-2 to TRBJ2-7, with 7 bases aligning to TRBD2. The germline gives CDR1 LGHNA, CDR2 YNFKEQ. Unmatched junction bases numbered 12, after V lost 4 bases and J lost 3 bases. The length of the CDR3 is 16 residues. The DNA for the CDR3 is TGTGCCAGCAGCCCCTCCTCAGCGGGATCCTTCTACGAGCAGTACTTC. This codes for CASSPSSAGSFYEQYF.

This clone is a singleton in its sample. V gene TRBV5-4 combines with J gene TRBJ2-7; D gene uncertain. Germline V gives CDR1 SGHNT, CDR2 YYREEE (reference sequence). CDR3 length: 13 amino acids. The V and J ends lost 3 bases and 4 bases respectively, with 11 bases between them. The CDR3 DNA is TGTGCCAGCAGCTCCCCTACTTCATACGAGCAGTACTTC. Protein product: CASSSPTSYEQYF.

This clone occurred a few times. The V gene is TRBV10-3, the J gene TRBJ2-1; TRBD2 matches 13 bases. There are 19 residues in the CDR3. Germline V CDR1 and CDR2: ENHRY, SYGVKD. Unmatched junction bases numbered 12, after V lost 2 bases and J lost 5 bases. This chain's CDR3 is CAISEPPGLAGTSHNEQFF. DNA for the CDR3: TGTGCCATCAGTGAGCCCCCGGGACTAGCGGGGACCTCTCACAATGAGCAGTTCTTC.

The chain has TRBV10-3 and TRBJ1-2, with 9 bases fitting TRBD1. The germline V gene encodes CDR1 ENHRY and CDR2 SYGVKD. V trimming: 6 bases; J trimming: 7 bases; junction bases outside the gene matches: 9. This CDR3 region has 14 residues. Written as DNA, the CDR3 is TGTGCCATCAGCCCGGGACAGGGAGGGAGTGGCTACACCTTC. Translation: CAISPGQGGSGYTF.

The genes are TRBV21-1 and TRBJ2-7; the D segment call TRBD2 is taken from the table without a DNA check. TRBV21-1 is recorded as a pseudogene. This CDR3 is 13 amino acids long. Here the CDR3 reads CASSSPAAYEQYF. As DNA, the CDR3 is TGTGCCAGCAGCTCCCCGGCGGCCTACGAGCAGTACTTC.

This chain joins TRBV27 and TRBJ2-7; D is undetermined. The CDR3 has 13 residues. The ends were cut back, 0 bases at V and 3 bases at J, with 6 bases in the middle. CDR1 is MNHEY, CDR2 SMNVEV, per germline (reference sequence). The CDR3 region is CASSLSLDYEQYF. Here the CDR3 DNA reads TGTGCCAGCAGTTTATCTCTAGACTACGAGCAGTACTTC.

The J gene is TRBJ2-7, the V gene TRBV3-1 (or the pseudogene TRBV3-2), with 9 bases fitting TRBD2. V was pared by 7 bases and J by 1 base, with 2 bases of the junction left unmatched. Per the germline V gene, CDR1 is LGHDT and CDR2 is YNNKEL (reference sequence). The CDR3 has 13 amino acids. DNA of the CDR3: TGTGCCAGCACACTAGCGGGTTCCTACGAGCAGTACTTC. Translated, it gives CASTLAGSYEQYF.

The chain is built from TRBV3-1 (or the pseudogene TRBV3-2) and TRBJ1-2; 9 bases map to TRBD1. The J segment lost 1 base and the V segment lost 4 bases, leaving 4 bases of the junction unmatched. CDR1 is LGHDT, CDR2 YNNKEL, per germline (reference sequence). The CDR3 extends over 15 amino acids. CDR3 coding DNA: TGTGCCAGCAGCCTGGGGACAGGGATTAACTATGGCTACACCTTC. Translating gives CASSLGTGINYGYTF.

This sequence joins TRBV30 and TRBJ1-5, with 9 bases aligning to TRBD1. The germline V gene has CDR1 GTSNPN and CDR2 SVGIG (reference sequence). With V trimmed by 2 bases and J by 6 bases, 8 bases remained unmatched. This CDR3 region has 15 residues. In DNA form, the CDR3 reads TGTGCCTGGAGTTTAGAGGGACAGGGATTTCAGCCCCAGCATTTT. The encoded protein is CAWSLEGQGFQPQHF.

This chain connects TRBV5-1 to TRBJ2-7; 11 bases match TRBD2. With V trimmed by 6 bases and J by 6 bases, 8 bases remained unmatched. Germline loops: CDR1 SGHRS, CDR2 YFSETQ. This CDR3 spans 14 amino acids. The CDR3 loop reads CASKVGLAGGEQYF. DNA of the CDR3: TGCGCCAGCAAGGTTGGGCTAGCGGGAGGCGAGCAGTACTTC.

The chain is built from TRBV10-3 and TRBJ2-2, with D possibly TRBD1 on 5 matching bases. The V end was cut by 11 bases, the J end by 4 bases, with 14 bases between. Per germline, CDR1 ENHRY and CDR2 SYGVKD. This CDR3 comprises 13 residues. This CDR3 reads CALSGAITGELFF. Here the CDR3 DNA reads TGTGCCCTGAGTGGGGCGATCACCGGGGAGCTGTTTTTT.

J is TRBJ1-1 and V is TRBV21-1; the D call in the table, TRBD1, was not verified against the DNA. TRBV21-1 is described as a pseudogene. The CDR3 has 14 residues. CDR3 sequence reads: CASSDRGRRTEAFF. The CDR3 coding sequence is TGTGCCAGCAGCGACAGGGGGCGAAGGACTGAAGCTTTCTTT.

The chain recombines TRBV7-9 with TRBJ2-3; 10 bases are a match to TRBD2. The germline V gene has CDR1 SEHNR and CDR2 FQNEAQ (reference sequence). The CDR3 consists of 15 residues. V gave up 5 bases and J gave up 1 base; unmatched junction bases: 3. The CDR3 reads CASSPLAGGTDTQYF. CDR3 nucleotide sequence: TGTGCCAGCAGCCCCCTAGCGGGAGGCACAGATACGCAGTATTTT.

The chain couples TRBV25-1 to TRBJ2-1, with 12 bases fitting TRBD2. Germline loops: CDR1 MGHDK, CDR2 SYGVNS. V shed 5 bases, J shed 8 bases, and the junction held 7 bases outside the gene matches. The CDR3 has 15 amino acids. The CDR3 spells CASSPRLAGVHEQFF. CDR3 sequence (DNA): TGTGCCAGCAGTCCACGACTAGCGGGAGTACATGAGCAGTTCTTC.

J is TRBJ2-1 and V is TRBV6-5; 12 positions agree with TRBD2. Germline V CDR1 and CDR2: MNHEY, SVGAGI. This CDR3 contains 14 residues. Trimming at V came to 7 bases and at J to 7 bases, leaving 5 bases not matched to a gene. Written as DNA, the CDR3 is TGTGCCAGCATTCTAGCGGGAGGGCCGAATGAGCAGTTCTTC. Amino acids: CASILAGGPNEQFF.

The rearrangement links TRBV4-2 to TRBJ2-5; weak D call: TRBD2 (5 bases). The CDR3 runs 14 residues. The V end lost 1 base, the J end lost 5 bases, and 11 bases lay between the germline ends. Germline values: CDR1 LGHNA, CDR2 YNFKEQ. The CDR3, as DNA: TGTGCCAGCAGCCAAGGTCCGGGAAGGGAGACCCAGTACTTC. Translated, it gives CASSQGPGRETQYF.

The chain uses TRBV10-1 and TRBJ2-2, with D tentatively TRBD1 (6 bases). Deletions cut 6 bases from V and 6 bases from J, with 8 bases between. The CDR3 totals 12 residues. Germline V gene lookup returns CDR1 WNHNN and CDR2 SYGVQD (reference sequence). The CDR3 DNA is TGCGCCAGCAGGCCAGGGGCCGGGGAGCTGTTTTTT. Its protein is CASRPGAGELFF.

The chain couples TRBV19 to TRBJ2-1; TRBD2 matches 7 bases. The V segment lost 4 bases and the J segment 10 bases; nucleotides outside the gene matches: 10. The CDR3 loop spans 14 amino acids. CDR1 LNHDA and CDR2 SQIVND come from the germline V gene (reference sequence). Here the CDR3 reads CASSTQRGPREQFF. Here the CDR3 DNA reads TGTGCCAGTAGTACCCAGCGGGGCCCGCGAGAGCAGTTCTTC.

The chain recombines TRBV7-3 with TRBJ2-5, with 7 bases matching TRBD1. Looked up from germline, CDR1 is SGHTA and CDR2 is FQGTGA. J gave up 3 bases and V 5 bases, and 9 bases lay outside the gene matches. The CDR3 is 15 residues long. The CDR3 region has the DNA TGTGCCAGCAGCCGCCGGGACAGCTGGGAAGAGACCCAGTACTTC. It encodes CASSRRDSWEETQYF.

The chain recombines TRBV24-1 with TRBJ2-5; a possible D gene is TRBD1 (6 bases). V was trimmed by 5 bases and J by 5 bases, leaving 11 bases between them. Looked up from germline, CDR1 is KGHDR and CDR2 is SFDVKD. The CDR3 runs to 13 residues. CDR3 DNA sequence: TGTGCCACCAGTGCCGGAGACAGGGAGACCCAGTACTTC. Its protein is CATSAGDRETQYF.

V is TRBV19 and J is TRBJ2-6; tentative D call: TRBD1 (6 bases). The CDR3 covers 18 residues. Germline lookup yields CDR1 LNHDA and CDR2 SQIVND (reference sequence). The V gene lost 6 bases and the J gene lost 0 bases, with 18 bases spanning the gap. The CDR3 DNA follows: TGTGCCAGTAGAACCGACAGGTTGAAAGTCTCTGGGGCCAACGTCCTGACTTTC. Its protein product is CASRTDRLKVSGANVLTF. Variable domain in full (rest from reference TRBV19 and TRBJ2-6): DGGITQSPKYLFRKEGQNVTLSCEQNLNHDAMYWYRQDPGQGLRLIYYSQIVNDFQKGDIAEGYSVSREKKESFPLTVTSAQKNPTAFYLCASRTDRLKVSGANVLTFGAGSRLTVL.

CDR3 loop: CASSGIYNSPLHF. CDR3 DNA sequence: TGTGCCAGCAGCGGGATCTATAATTCACCCCTCCACTTT. The rearrangement uses TRBV6-5 and TRBJ1-6; no clear D. CDR3 size: 13 residues. V lost 6 bases, J lost 3 bases, and 6 bases lay in between. Germline V gene sequence: CDR1 MNHEY, CDR2 SVGAGI.

The rearrangement joins TRBV11-3 to TRBJ2-6; D perhaps matches TRBD2 (5 bases). Looked up from germline, CDR1 is SGHNT and CDR2 is YENEEA. Trimming took 5 bases from V and 0 from J, leaving 17 bases between them. There are 18 residues in the CDR3. CDR3 DNA: TGTGCCAGCAGCCCAACGGGGTACTTTAGCTCTGGGGCCAACGTCCTGACTTTC. Encoded protein: CASSPTGYFSSGANVLTF.

This clone was seen a handful of times. The chain joins TRBV2 to TRBJ1-2; the match to TRBD1 covers 7 bases. Germline assignment: CDR1 SNHLY and CDR2 FYNNEI. The V and J ends lost 4 bases and 8 bases, in that order; junction bases with no gene match: 7. This CDR3 comprises 13 residues. The chain's CDR3 is CASSGDRAGGYTF. The CDR3 DNA is TGTGCCAGCAGTGGTGACAGGGCGGGAGGCTACACCTTC.

This clone occurred a few times. The V call is TRBV21-1, the J call TRBJ2-7; the table gives TRBD2 as D, unverified against the DNA. TRBV21-1 is described as a pseudogene. The CDR3 has 15 amino acids. CDR3 DNA: TGTGCCAGCAGCAACCTACCGGGACGGGAGTACGAGCAGTACTTC. Protein product: CASSNLPGREYEQYF.

This clone was seen once. The V call is TRBV10-3, the J call TRBJ1-3, with TRBD1 as a possible D gene (6 bases). The germline V gene encodes CDR1 ENHRY and CDR2 SYGVKD. This CDR3 comprises 16 residues. V shed 3 bases and J shed 0 bases, with 12 bases lying between them. The CDR3 here is CAISDQDRYSGNTIYF. CDR3 nucleotides: TGTGCCATCAGTGATCAGGACAGATACTCTGGAAACACCATATATTTT.

The rearrangement joins TRBV5-8 to TRBJ2-7; perhaps TRBD2 as D (5 bases). With 1 base removed from V and 4 bases from J, the gap between germline ends came to 12 bases. Germline lookup yields CDR1 SGHTS and CDR2 YDEGEE. The length of the CDR3 is 14 residues. In DNA form, the CDR3 reads TGTGCCAGCAGCTTGCCCAGCGGAAAATACGAGCAGTACTTC. It encodes CASSLPSGKYEQYF.